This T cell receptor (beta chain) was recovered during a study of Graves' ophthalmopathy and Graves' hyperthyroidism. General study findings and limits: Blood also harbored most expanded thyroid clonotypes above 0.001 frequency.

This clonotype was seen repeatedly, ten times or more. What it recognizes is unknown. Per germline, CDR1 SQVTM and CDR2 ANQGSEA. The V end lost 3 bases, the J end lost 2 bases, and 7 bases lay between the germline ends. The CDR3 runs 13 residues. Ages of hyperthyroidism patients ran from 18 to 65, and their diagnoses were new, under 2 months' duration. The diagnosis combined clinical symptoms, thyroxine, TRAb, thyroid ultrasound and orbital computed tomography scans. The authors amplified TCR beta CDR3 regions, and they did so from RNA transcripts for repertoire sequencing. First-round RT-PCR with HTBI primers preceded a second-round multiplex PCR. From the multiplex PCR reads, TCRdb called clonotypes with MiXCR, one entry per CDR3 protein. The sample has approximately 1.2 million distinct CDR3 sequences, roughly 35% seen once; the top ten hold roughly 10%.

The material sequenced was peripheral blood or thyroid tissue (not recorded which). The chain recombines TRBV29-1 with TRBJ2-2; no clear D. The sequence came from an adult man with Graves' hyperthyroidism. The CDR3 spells CSVDPQNTGELFF. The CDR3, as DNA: TGCAGCGTTGATCCCCAAAACACCGGGGAGCTGTTTTTT.